These 20 T cell receptor beta chains were sequenced from one sample in a study of early T cells in non-severe SARS-CoV-2 infection. A single record per CDR3 protein comes from TCRdb applying MiXCR to the 5' RACE reads. This table has tens of thousands of distinct CDR3 sequences, 7% to 9.5% appearing once. This specimen consisted of whole blood, obtained at baseline. The receptors were sampled from an adult who was a healthcare worker with PCR-confirmed SARS-CoV-2 infection or an uninfected control (not recorded which).

This clonotype was counted many times. The chain joins TRBV3-1 to TRBJ2-3; maybe TRBD2 (5 bases). Germline V gene sequence: CDR1 LGHDT, CDR2 YNNKEL (reference sequence). Trimming stripped 5 bases from V and 7 bases from J, with 19 bases between. The CDR3 is 15 residues long. Here the CDR3 reads CASSYGNMHLNTQYF. CDR3 bases: TGTGCCAGCAGCTACGGGAATATGCACTTGAATACGCAGTATTTT.

This rearrangement joins TRBV27 to TRBJ2-7; D possibly corresponds to TRBD2 (7 bases). Trimming shortened V by 5 bases and J by 10 bases, and 27 bases separated the two germline ends. The CDR3 covers 16 residues. From germline, CDR1 is MNHEY and CDR2 SMNVEV (reference sequence). The CDR3 DNA reads TGTGCCAGCAGTGCAATTTCCGGGGGGCGGGGGACGAAACAGTACTTC. Protein sequence: CASSAISGGRGTKQYF.

This clonotype occurred many times. V usage is TRBV27 and J usage is TRBJ2-2; 7 nucleotides match TRBD2. V lost 1 base to trimming and J lost 4 bases; unmatched junction nucleotides: 6. CDR1 and CDR2 from the germline V gene are MNHEY and SMNVEV (reference sequence). The CDR3 sequence is 16 residues long. The CDR3 loop reads CASSLYAGVGTGELFF. The CDR3 DNA reads TGTGCCAGCAGTTTATATGCGGGAGTAGGCACCGGGGAGCTGTTTTTT.

This clonotype is medium-sized within its sample. The rearrangement joins TRBV5-1 to TRBJ2-1; TRBD2 matches at 10 bases. Germline V gives CDR1 SGHRS, CDR2 YFSETQ. CDR3 length: 15 amino acids. Trimming cost V 4 bases and J 0 bases; bases outside gene matches: 1. CDR3 loop: CASSPSGSSYNEQFF. CDR3 in DNA: TGCGCCAGCAGCCCTAGCGGGAGCTCCTACAATGAGCAGTTCTTC.

This clonotype has a count of ten or more. V is TRBV10-3 and J is TRBJ2-7; unclear D gene. Germline lookup yields CDR1 ENHRY and CDR2 SYGVKD. The V end was cut by 3 bases, the J end by 2 bases, with 11 bases between. The CDR3 is 14 amino acids. CDR3 in DNA: TGTGCCATCAGTGAACGATACAGAGCCTACGAGCAGTACTTC. It is translated as CAISERYRAYEQYF.

This clonotype occurred many times. CDR3 DNA sequence: TGTGCCAGCAGGAGGGGGACTAGCGGGAGCTCCCCCTACGAGCAGTACTTC. This encodes CASRRGTSGSSPYEQYF. The chain has TRBV7-6 and TRBJ2-7, with TRBD2 matching 14 bases. The CDR3 loop spans 17 amino acids. Germline CDR1 and CDR2: SGHVS and FNYEAQ. With 6 bases clipped from V and 2 bases from J, the junction kept 9 bases outside the gene matches.

The chain joins TRBV20-1 to TRBJ2-7; D may be TRBD2 (6 bases). The germline V and J ends were trimmed by 6 bases and 2 bases, with 17 bases remaining between them. The CDR3 sequence is 14 residues long. The germline V gene encodes CDR1 DFQATT and CDR2 SNEGSKA (reference sequence). This chain's CDR3 is CSARVSGGTYEQYF. Written as DNA, the CDR3 is TGCAGTGCGAGGGTTAGCGGTGGGACCTACGAGCAGTACTTC.

The CDR3 spells CASRFGTGFSDTQYF. The CDR3 DNA reads TGCGCCAGCCGTTTTGGGACAGGGTTTTCAGATACGCAGTATTTT. This rearrangement joins TRBV5-1 to TRBJ2-3, with TRBD1 matching 9 bases. V lost 7 bases and J lost 4; bases outside the gene matches: 10. Germline loops: CDR1 SGHRS, CDR2 YFSETQ. The CDR3 totals 15 residues.

This rearrangement joins TRBV20-1 to TRBJ2-4; D may be TRBD1 or TRBD2 (5 bases each). Germline V lookup: CDR1 DFQATT, CDR2 SNEGSKA (reference sequence). V was pared by 4 bases and J by 6 bases, with 7 bases between. This CDR3 contains 11 residues. Here the CDR3 reads CSATRGNIQYF. DNA of the CDR3: TGCAGTGCTACGAGGGGAAACATTCAGTACTTC.

This clonotype has a handful of counts. V is TRBV7-2 and J is TRBJ2-1, with a weak D call TRBD2 (6 bases). Trimming left V 3 bases short and J 9 bases short, with 18 bases between. Germline V CDR1 and CDR2: SGHTA, FQGNSA. The CDR3 totals 15 residues. The DNA for the CDR3 is TGTGCCAGCAGCTTCCCTGGGACTTTAGGGATTGAGCAGTTCTTC. Translation: CASSFPGTLGIEQFF.

This clonotype was counted ten times or more. This chain connects TRBV21-1 to TRBJ1-1; the D call of TRBD1 is as the table states it, not checked on the DNA. TRBV21-1 is a documented pseudogene. The CDR3 is made up of 13 amino acids. CDR3 region: CARPWKGDTEAFF. The CDR3 bases are TGTGCCAGACCATGGAAGGGGGACACTGAAGCTTTCTTT.

This clonotype appeared many times. This rearrangement joins TRBV30 to TRBJ2-5; 13 bases align to TRBD2. CDR3 size: 14 residues. Germline trimming cut 5 bases from V and 1 base from J; bases unmatched to any gene: 1. Germline V gene data show CDR1 as GTSNPN and CDR2 as SVGIG (reference sequence). The CDR3 reads CAWGLAGVQETQYF. Written as DNA, the CDR3 is TGTGCCTGGGGACTAGCGGGGGTCCAAGAGACCCAGTACTTC. Complete variable domain (other parts from reference TRBV30 and TRBJ2-5): SQTIHQWPATLVQPVGSPLSLECTVEGTSNPNLYWYRQAAGRGLQLLFYSVGIGQISSEVPQNLSASRPQDRQFILSSKKLLLSDSGFYLCAWGLAGVQETQYFGPGTRLLVL.

The rearrangement joins TRBV24-1 to TRBJ2-1; no clear D. Trimming left V 3 bases short and J 3 bases short, with 14 bases between. The CDR3 runs 16 residues. Germline lookup yields CDR1 KGHDR and CDR2 SFDVKD. The CDR3 DNA is TGTGCCACCAGTGATGGTTCCAGTGGAAACTACAATGAGCAGTTCTTC. Translating it yields CATSDGSSGNYNEQFF.

The rearrangement joins TRBV20-1 to TRBJ2-5; D is possibly TRBD1 or TRBD2 (5 bases each). V gave up 0 bases and J gave up 4 bases, with 15 bases separating them. From germline, CDR1 is DFQATT and CDR2 SNEGSKA (reference sequence). The CDR3 length is 15 residues. The CDR3 DNA sequence: TGCAGTGCTAGAGATCAGGGACCCCTAGGAGAGACCCAGTACTTC. Its translation is CSARDQGPLGETQYF.

There are a few counts of this clonotype. The V call is TRBV19, the J call TRBJ1-5; D may be TRBD1 (5 bases). V was clipped by 6 bases and J by 6 bases, with 21 bases between them. From germline, CDR1 is LNHDA and CDR2 SQIVND (reference sequence). The CDR3 contains 16 residues. The CDR3 here is CASRDSGISVAQPQHF. The CDR3 DNA reads TGTGCCAGTAGAGATTCAGGGATTTCAGTGGCTCAGCCCCAGCATTTT.

Only a few counts were recorded for this clonotype. CDR3 DNA: TGTGCCAGCTCACGGGACAGGGGAGAGACCCAGTACTTC. Residues: CASSRDRGETQYF. This chain uses TRBV18 with TRBJ2-5; the match to TRBD1 covers 10 bases. CDR1 is KGHSH, CDR2 LQKENI, per germline. V lost 4 bases to trimming and J lost 4 bases; unmatched junction nucleotides: 0. The length of the CDR3 is 13 residues.

This clonotype has more than one count but fewer than ten. The chain joins TRBV7-9 to TRBJ1-2, with 8 bases matching TRBD1. The CDR3 is 14 amino acids. V was clipped by 5 bases and J by 6 bases; unmatched bases: 8. The V gene's germline CDR1 is SEHNR and CDR2 FQNEAQ (reference sequence). CDR3 in DNA: TGTGCCAGCAGCCTAGACAGGGGACAAGATGGCTACACCTTC. Translated, it gives CASSLDRGQDGYTF. Full variable domain (outside the CDR3, taken from reference TRBV7-9 and TRBJ1-2): DTGVSQNPRHKITKRGQNVTFRCDPISEHNRLYWYRQTLGQGPEFLTYFQNEAQLEKSRLLSDRFSAERPKGSFSTLEIQRTEQGDSAMYLCASSLDRGQDGYTFGSGTRLTVV.

At least ten counts were recorded for this clonotype. V usage is TRBV4-2 and J usage is TRBJ2-7; TRBD1 matches 7 bases. The germline V gene has CDR1 LGHNA and CDR2 YNFKEQ. J was trimmed by 2 bases and V by 0 bases; bases with no gene match: 4. There are 15 residues in the CDR3. The CDR3 DNA sequence: TGTGCCAGCAGCCAAGATTGGGGGACAGCCTACGAGCAGTACTTC. Protein: CASSQDWGTAYEQYF.

In its sample, this clonotype was seen a few times. V and J are TRBV7-2 and TRBJ2-1, with D perhaps TRBD2 (5 bases). Germline V CDR1 and CDR2: SGHTA, FQGNSA. The length of the CDR3 is 11 residues. Trimming left V 5 bases short and J 12 bases short, with 11 bases between. In DNA form, the CDR3 reads TGTGCCAGCAGCCAAAGGGAGAGGCAGTTCTTC. Translating it yields CASSQRERQFF.

The rearrangement joins TRBV30 to TRBJ2-2; 7 bases agree with TRBD1. The CDR3 runs to 17 residues. Germline trimming cut 5 bases from V and 3 bases from J; bases unmatched to any gene: 15. CDR1 and CDR2 from the germline V gene are GTSNPN and SVGIG (reference sequence). This CDR3 is CAWEKSRGGPYTGELFF. As DNA, the CDR3 is TGTGCCTGGGAGAAATCCCGAGGGGGCCCTTACACCGGGGAGCTGTTTTTT.